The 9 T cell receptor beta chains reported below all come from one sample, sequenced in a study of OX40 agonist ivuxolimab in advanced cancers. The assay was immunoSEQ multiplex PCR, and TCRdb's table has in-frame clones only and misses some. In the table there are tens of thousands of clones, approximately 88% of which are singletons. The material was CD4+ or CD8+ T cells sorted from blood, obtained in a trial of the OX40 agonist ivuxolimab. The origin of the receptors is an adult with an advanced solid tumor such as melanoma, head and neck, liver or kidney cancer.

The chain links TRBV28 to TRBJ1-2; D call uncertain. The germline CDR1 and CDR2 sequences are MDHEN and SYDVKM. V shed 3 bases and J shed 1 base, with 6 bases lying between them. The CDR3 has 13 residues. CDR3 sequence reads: CASSFSSNYGYTF. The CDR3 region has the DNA TGTGCCAGCAGTTTTAGTAGTAACTATGGCTACACCTTC.

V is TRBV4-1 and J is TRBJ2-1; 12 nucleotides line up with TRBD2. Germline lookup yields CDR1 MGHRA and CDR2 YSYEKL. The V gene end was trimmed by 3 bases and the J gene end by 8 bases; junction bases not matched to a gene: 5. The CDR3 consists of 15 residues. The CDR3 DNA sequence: TGCGCCAGCAGCCACCGACTAGCGGGAGTGGATGAGCAGTTCTTC. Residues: CASSHRLAGVDEQFF.

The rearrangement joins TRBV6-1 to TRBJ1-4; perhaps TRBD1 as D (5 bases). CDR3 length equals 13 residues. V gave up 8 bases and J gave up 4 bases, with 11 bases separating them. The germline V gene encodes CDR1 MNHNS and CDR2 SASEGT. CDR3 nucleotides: TGTGCCAGCGGGCGGGGGGTTAATGAAAAACTGTTTTTT. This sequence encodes CASGRGVNEKLFF.

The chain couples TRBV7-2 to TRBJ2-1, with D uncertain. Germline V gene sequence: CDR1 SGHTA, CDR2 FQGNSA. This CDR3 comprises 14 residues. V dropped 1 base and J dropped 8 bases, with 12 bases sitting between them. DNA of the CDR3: TGTGCCAGCAGCTTAGGACCCGCTTGGGATGAGCAGTTCTTC. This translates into CASSLGPAWDEQFF.

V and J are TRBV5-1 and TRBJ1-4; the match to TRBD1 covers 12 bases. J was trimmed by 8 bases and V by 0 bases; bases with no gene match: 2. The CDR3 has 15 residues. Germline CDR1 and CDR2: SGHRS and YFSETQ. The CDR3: CASSLEGTGGEKLFF. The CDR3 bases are TGCGCCAGCAGCTTGGAAGGGACAGGGGGCGAAAAACTGTTTTTT.

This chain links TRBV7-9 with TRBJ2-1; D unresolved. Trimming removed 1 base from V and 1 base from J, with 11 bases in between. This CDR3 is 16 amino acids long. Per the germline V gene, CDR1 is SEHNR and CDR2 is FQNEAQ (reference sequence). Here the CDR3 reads CASSLDGLRSYNEQFF. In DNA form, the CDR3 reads TGTGCCAGCAGCTTAGACGGTTTGAGGTCCTACAATGAGCAGTTCTTC.

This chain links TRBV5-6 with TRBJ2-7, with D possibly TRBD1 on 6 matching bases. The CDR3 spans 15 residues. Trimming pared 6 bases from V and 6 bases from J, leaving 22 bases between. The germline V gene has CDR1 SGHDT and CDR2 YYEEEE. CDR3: CASTRKGRGDSEQYF. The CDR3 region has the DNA TGTGCCAGCACCCGGAAGGGCAGGGGAGACAGCGAGCAGTACTTC.

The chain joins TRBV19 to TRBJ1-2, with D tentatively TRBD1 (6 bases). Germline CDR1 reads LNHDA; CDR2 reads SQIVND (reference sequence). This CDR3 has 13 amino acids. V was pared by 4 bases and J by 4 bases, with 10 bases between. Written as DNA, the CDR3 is TGTGCCAGTAGTACGACAGGAATCTATGGCTACACCTTC. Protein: CASSTTGIYGYTF.

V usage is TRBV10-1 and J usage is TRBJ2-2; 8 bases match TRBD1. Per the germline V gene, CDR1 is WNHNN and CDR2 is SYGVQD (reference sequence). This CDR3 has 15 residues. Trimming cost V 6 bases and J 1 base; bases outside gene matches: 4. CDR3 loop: CASSRTGLNTGELFF. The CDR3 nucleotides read TGCGCCAGCAGCAGGACAGGGCTGAACACCGGGGAGCTGTTTTTT.